This T cell receptor beta chain appears in the sequencing data of a study of blood T cell repertoires in COVID-19. About the research overall: COVID-19 samples collected from the United States, Italy and Spain covered acute and convalescent phases. Nucleic acid was either cDNA or gDNA, and it came from T cells, B-cell-depleted T cells, or PBMCs.

The CDR3 has 15 amino acids. Trimming removed 6 bases from V and 5 bases from J, with 14 bases in between. Germline CDR1 SNHLY, CDR2 FYNNEI. Per the original methods: For nucleated cells, counts were estimated from reference gene primer amplification. The repertoire was sequenced with immunoSEQ multiplex PCR; TCRdb's copy has only in-frame clones and lacks some. For V, J and clone size, that table is used; D and trimming come from the DNA. There are tens of thousands of clones in the sample; roughly four fifths occur only once, and about 9.2% lies in the top ten. The sequence was collected from a man aged 80 or over with COVID-19, enrolled during active disease. The specimen was peripheral blood. This rearrangement joins TRBV2 to TRBJ1-6, with D possibly being TRBD1 (6 bases). CDR3 sequence: CASRAGGADNSPLHF. The CDR3 nucleotides are TGTGCCAGCAGGGCCGGGGGGGCTGATAATTCACCCCTCCACTTT.